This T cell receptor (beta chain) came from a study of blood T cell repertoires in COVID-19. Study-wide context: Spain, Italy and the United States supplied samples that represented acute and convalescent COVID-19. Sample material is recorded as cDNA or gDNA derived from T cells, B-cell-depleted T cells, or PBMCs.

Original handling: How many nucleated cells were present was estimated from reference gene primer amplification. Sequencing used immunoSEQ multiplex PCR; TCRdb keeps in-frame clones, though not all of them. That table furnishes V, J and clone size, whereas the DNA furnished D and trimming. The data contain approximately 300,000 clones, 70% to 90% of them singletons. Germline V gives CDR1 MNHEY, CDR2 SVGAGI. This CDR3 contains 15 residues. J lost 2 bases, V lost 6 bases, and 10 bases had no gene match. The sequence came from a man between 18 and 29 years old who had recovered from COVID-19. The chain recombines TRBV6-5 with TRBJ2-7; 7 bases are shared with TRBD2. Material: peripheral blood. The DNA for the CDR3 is TGTGCCAGCAGACCAGCGGGACTCGAAACCTACGAGCAGTACTTC. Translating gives CASRPAGLETYEQYF.